This TCR beta chain appears in the sequencing data of a study of T cell responses to AZD1222 COVID-19 vaccine. Data came from immunoSEQ multiplex PCR; TCRdb stores just in-frame clones and leaves some out. Found here are over 150,000 clones, 88% of them singletons; the top ten hold around 3%. Worth noting for this clone: Its antigen is undetermined.

General study results and limits: Spike-specific TCR breadth and depth both grew after two AZD1222 doses. Baseline serology detected seropositivity in only six AZD1222 recipients. Among vaccine-associated CD4 TCRs, coverage spanned spike, with dominance at 160-218 and 743-854. It was only after the peak T cell response that any repertoires were sampled.

The germline V gene encodes CDR1 SGHKS and CDR2 YYEKEE (reference sequence). The length of the CDR3 is 16 residues. V was clipped by 4 bases and J by 3 bases, with 20 bases between them. The V gene is TRBV5-5, the J gene TRBJ2-7; TRBD2 is a possible D gene (6 bases). Sample: peripheral blood, taken on day 0 of AZD1222 vaccination. The clonotype comes from an adult in good health. The CDR3 nucleotides are TGTGCCAGCAGCCAGGAAGGCGGGGCCTTCAACTACGAGCAGTACTTC. This sequence encodes CASSQEGGAFNYEQYF.